The T cell receptor (beta chain) under discussion was sequenced for a study of T cell responses to AZD1222 COVID-19 vaccine. Whole-study findings and limits: Among the donors, most were white British and more were female, and clonal diversity was possibly underestimated. Spike as a whole was targeted by vaccine-associated CD4 TCRs, dominant at 160-218 and 743-854. Elevations in Spike-specific TCR breadth and depth followed administration of two AZD1222 doses.

In the case of this clone: Antigen specificity is unknown.

Assay used: immunoSEQ multiplex PCR; TCRdb lists only in-frame clones, some missing. This sample has about 140,000 clones, with about 92% found just once. The sequencing here drew on peripheral blood, taken on day 0 of AZD1222 vaccination. This sequence originates from an adult in good health.

The CDR3 region has the DNA TGCGCCAGCAGCTTGGGATCGGGGAGCACAGATACGCAGTATTTT. It codes for CASSLGSGSTDTQYF. The V gene is TRBV5-1, the J gene TRBJ2-3, with D tentatively TRBD2 (5 bases). The CDR3 is 15 amino acids. V was cut by 0 bases and J by 0 bases, with 8 bases left in between. Germline CDR1 and CDR2: SGHRS and YFSETQ.